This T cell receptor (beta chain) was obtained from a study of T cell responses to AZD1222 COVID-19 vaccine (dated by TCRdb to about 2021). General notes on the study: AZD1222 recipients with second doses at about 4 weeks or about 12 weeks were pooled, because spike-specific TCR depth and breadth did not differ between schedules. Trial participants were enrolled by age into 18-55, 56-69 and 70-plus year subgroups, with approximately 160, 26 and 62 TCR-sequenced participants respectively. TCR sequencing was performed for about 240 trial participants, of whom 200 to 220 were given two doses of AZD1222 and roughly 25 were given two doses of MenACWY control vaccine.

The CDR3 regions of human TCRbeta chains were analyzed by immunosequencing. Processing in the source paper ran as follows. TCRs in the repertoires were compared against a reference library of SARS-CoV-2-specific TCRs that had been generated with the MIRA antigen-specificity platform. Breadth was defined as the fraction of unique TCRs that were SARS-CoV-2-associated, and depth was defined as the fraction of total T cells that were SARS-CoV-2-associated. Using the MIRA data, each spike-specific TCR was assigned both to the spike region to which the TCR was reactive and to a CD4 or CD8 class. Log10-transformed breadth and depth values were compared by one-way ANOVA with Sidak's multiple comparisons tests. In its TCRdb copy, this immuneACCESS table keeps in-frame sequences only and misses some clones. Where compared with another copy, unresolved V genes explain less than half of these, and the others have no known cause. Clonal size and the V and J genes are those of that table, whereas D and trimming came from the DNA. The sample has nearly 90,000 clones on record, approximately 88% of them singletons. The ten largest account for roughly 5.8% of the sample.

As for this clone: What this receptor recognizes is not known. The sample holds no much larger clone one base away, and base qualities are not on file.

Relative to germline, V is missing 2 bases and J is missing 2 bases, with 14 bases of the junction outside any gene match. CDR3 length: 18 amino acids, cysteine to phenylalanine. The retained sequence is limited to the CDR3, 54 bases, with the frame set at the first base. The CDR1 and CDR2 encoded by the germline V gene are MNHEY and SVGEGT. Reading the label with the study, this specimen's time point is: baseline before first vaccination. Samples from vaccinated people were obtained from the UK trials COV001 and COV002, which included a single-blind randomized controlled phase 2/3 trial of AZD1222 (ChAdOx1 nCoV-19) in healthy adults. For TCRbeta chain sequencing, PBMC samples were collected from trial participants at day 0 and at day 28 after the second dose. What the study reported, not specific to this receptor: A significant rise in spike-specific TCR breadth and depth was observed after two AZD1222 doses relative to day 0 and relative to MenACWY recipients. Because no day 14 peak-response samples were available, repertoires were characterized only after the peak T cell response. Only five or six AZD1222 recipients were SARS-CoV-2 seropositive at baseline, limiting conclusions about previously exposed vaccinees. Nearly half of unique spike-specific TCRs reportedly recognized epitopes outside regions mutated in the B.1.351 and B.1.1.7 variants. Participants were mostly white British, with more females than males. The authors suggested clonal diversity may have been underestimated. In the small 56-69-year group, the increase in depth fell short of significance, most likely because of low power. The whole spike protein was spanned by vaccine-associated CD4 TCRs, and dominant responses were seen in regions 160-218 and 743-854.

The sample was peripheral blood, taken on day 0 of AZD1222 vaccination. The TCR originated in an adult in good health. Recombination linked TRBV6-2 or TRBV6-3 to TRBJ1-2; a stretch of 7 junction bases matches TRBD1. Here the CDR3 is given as CASSYPPYPGQRNYGYTF. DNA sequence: TGTGCCAGCAGTTACCCACCCTATCCGGGACAGAGAAACTATGGCTACACCTTC.